These T cell receptor beta chains were read from a single sample in a study of cytomegalovirus exposure and HLA in healthy donors. The protocol was immunoSEQ multiplex PCR, while the TCRdb copy is restricted to in-frame clones and leaves out a portion. Of 280,000 or so clones detected, approximately 90% appear once; the ten largest clones hold about 2.3%. Specimen: PBMCs. Receptors originate from a young woman in good health and CMV-seronegative. Each CDR3 is given with its conserved first and last residue. D genes are given only for firm matches. The size field is filled for only some rows; it gives once, few, many or a size class.

v_gene	abundance	j_gene	d_gene	CDR3aa	CDR3nt
TRBV6-6	.	TRBJ2-3	TRBD2	CASSGISGDATDTQYF	TGTGCCAGCAGTGGAATTAGCGGGGATGCCACAGATACGCAGTATTTT
TRBV28	.	TRBJ1-6	.	CASRGSLSALHF	TGTGCCAGCAGGGGGAGCCTTTCGGCCCTCCACTTT
TRBV19	.	TRBJ1-2	.	CASSSGYGYGYTF	TGTGCCAGTAGTTCCGGGTACGGCTATGGCTACACCTTC
TRBV5-5	.	TRBJ1-2	.	CASSLVRADGYTF	TGTGCCAGCAGCTTGGTCAGGGCGGATGGCTACACCTTC
TRBV6-1	.	TRBJ1-3	.	CASSLGGTIYF	TGTGCCAGCAGTCTGGGGGGAACCATATATTTT
TRBV5-1	.	TRBJ2-1	.	CASAGGGADNEQFF	TGCGCCAGCGCCGGAGGGGGGGCGGACAATGAGCAGTTCTTC
TRBV11-3	.	TRBJ2-1	.	CASSLGGLGNEQFF	TGTGCCAGCAGCTTAGGAGGGTTGGGGAATGAGCAGTTCTTC
TRBV5-1	once	TRBJ2-1	.	CASSLTSTEQFF	TGCGCCAGCAGCTTGACTAGCACTGAGCAGTTCTTC
TRBV30	.	TRBJ1-5	.	CAWSSTLGPNFISNQPQHF	TGTGCCTGGAGCTCCACCCTGGGCCCAAACTTTATCAGCAATCAGCCCCAGCATTTT
TRBV9	.	TRBJ2-5	TRBD2	CASSVGVAGEETQYF	TGTGCCAGCAGCGTAGGAGTAGCGGGGGAAGAGACCCAGTACTTC
TRBV7-2	.	TRBJ1-2	.	CASSLVSSSGERNYGYTF	TGTGCCAGCAGCTTAGTTAGTAGTTCGGGAGAACGAAACTATGGCTACACCTTC
TRBV5-1	.	TRBJ1-2	.	CASSLAGRSGYTF	TGCGCCAGCAGCTTAGCGGGACGCTCCGGCTACACCTTC
TRBV5-1	once	TRBJ2-5	.	CASSLVNNRKTETQYF	TGCGCCAGCAGCTTGGTAAACAACAGGAAGACGGAGACCCAGTACTTC
TRBV25-1	.	TRBJ1-2	.	CASSELGDPSYGYTF	TGTGCCAGCAGTGAACTAGGGGATCCTAGCTATGGCTACACCTTC
TRBV30	.	TRBJ1-3	.	CAWNQGSGNTIYF	TGTGCCTGGAACCAGGGCTCTGGAAACACCATATATTTT
TRBV15	.	TRBJ1-2	TRBD1	CATSRDLTGALFYGYTF	TGTGCCACCAGCAGAGATCTGACAGGGGCCCTCTTCTATGGCTACACCTTC
TRBV7-2	.	TRBJ1-2	TRBD1	CASSFHTGGDYGYTF	TGTGCCAGCAGCTTTCACACAGGGGGCGACTATGGCTACACCTTC
TRBV13	.	TRBJ2-7	TRBD2	CASSLSGGAMYEQYF	TGTGCCAGCAGCTTAAGCGGGGGGGCCATGTACGAGCAGTACTTC
TRBV5-1	.	TRBJ2-7	TRBD1	CASSLRTGTSRVTSSYEQYF	TGCGCCAGCAGCCTAAGGACAGGGACAAGCAGGGTGACGAGCTCCTACGAGCAGTACTTC
TRBV28	.	TRBJ2-4	TRBD2	CASSPGVGSGFVWNIQYF	TGTGCCAGCAGCCCCGGGGTGGGTAGCGGGTTTGTATGGAACATTCAGTACTTC
TRBV5-4	once	TRBJ1-1	TRBD1	CASSATGTGGRDTEAFF	TGTGCCAGCAGCGCCACCGGGACAGGGGGACGGGACACTGAAGCTTTCTTT
TRBV7-2	.	TRBJ2-7	TRBD2	CASGERGSIYEQYF	TGTGCCAGCGGCGAGCGGGGGAGTATCTACGAGCAGTACTTC
TRBV29-1	.	TRBJ1-1	.	CSARWWGGIGEAFF	TGCAGCGCCAGGTGGTGGGGGGGGATCGGAGAAGCTTTCTTT
TRBV6-6	.	TRBJ2-7	TRBD1	CASSEGAPHEQYF	TGTGCCAGCAGCGAGGGGGCGCCCCACGAGCAGTACTTC
TRBV5-1	few	TRBJ2-7	TRBD2	CASSFLRLADTYEQYF	TGCGCCAGCAGCTTCCTCAGACTAGCGGATACCTACGAGCAGTACTTC
TRBV11-2	.	TRBJ1-6	.	CASSLVPGDNSPLHF	TGTGCCAGCAGCTTAGTCCCAGGGGATAATTCACCCCTCCACTTT
TRBV2	.	TRBJ1-1	TRBD1	CASSGIQGIEAFF	TGTGCCAGCAGTGGCATACAGGGGATTGAAGCTTTCTTT
TRBV7-3	.	TRBJ2-3	TRBD2	CASSLAGGWTDTQYF	TGTGCCAGCAGCTTAGCGGGGGGGTGGACAGATACGCAGTATTTT
TRBV9	.	TRBJ2-1	TRBD2	CASSVGGTSGSPNEQFF	TGTGCCAGCAGCGTGGGCGGCACTAGCGGGTCCCCAAATGAGCAGTTCTTC
TRBV19	many	TRBJ1-5	TRBD1	CASSIDRGSQPQHF	TGTGCCAGTAGTATAGACAGGGGGTCCCAGCCCCAGCATTTT
TRBV5-1	.	TRBJ2-7	TRBD2	CASSRPGTSGGPSYEQYF	TGCGCCAGCAGCCGTCCCGGGACTAGCGGGGGCCCCTCCTACGAGCAGTACTTC
TRBV10-3	.	TRBJ1-1	.	CAISEGPETGTNTEAFF	TGTGCCATCAGTGAGGGACCAGAGACAGGCACGAACACTGAAGCTTTCTTT
TRBV2	.	TRBJ1-2	TRBD1	CATHSGTGTYGYTF	TGTGCCACCCACTCCGGGACAGGTACCTATGGCTACACCTTC
TRBV2	.	TRBJ2-2	TRBD1	CASSGQGMNTGELFF	TGTGCCAGCAGTGGACAGGGGATGAACACCGGGGAGCTGTTTTTT
TRBV7-9	.	TRBJ2-1	.	CASSLEGGSYNEQFF	TGTGCCAGCAGCTTAGAAGGGGGCTCCTACAATGAGCAGTTCTTC
TRBV5-6	.	TRBJ2-2	.	CASSVDSTGELFF	TGTGCCAGCAGCGTGGACAGCACCGGGGAGCTGTTTTTT
TRBV4-2	.	TRBJ2-6	.	CASSHGTAPEGANVLTF	TGTGCCAGCAGCCACGGGACTGCCCCGGAAGGGGCCAACGTCCTGACTTTC
TRBV9	.	TRBJ2-1	TRBD1	CASSEGTDSYNEQFF	TGTGCCAGCAGCGAGGGGACAGACTCCTACAATGAGCAGTTCTTC
TRBV6-5	.	TRBJ1-1	.	CASSYEGGTRFPEAFF	TGTGCCAGCAGTTACGAGGGAGGGACTCGATTCCCGGAAGCTTTCTTT
TRBV19	.	TRBJ1-2	TRBD1	CASRDRGRTNYGYTF	TGTGCCAGTAGGGACAGGGGGCGAACCAACTATGGCTACACCTTC
TRBV9	.	TRBJ1-6	.	CASSGGESSYNSPLHF	TGTGCCAGCTCGGGGGGAGAGAGCTCCTATAATTCACCCCTCCACTTT
TRBV2	.	TRBJ1-1	TRBD1	CASKEQGDINEAFF	TGTGCCAGCAAGGAACAGGGGGATATAAATGAAGCTTTCTTT
TRBV4-1	.	TRBJ2-3	TRBD2	CASSQGLEGLADTQYF	TGCGCCAGCAGCCAAGGGCTTGAGGGACTAGCAGATACGCAGTATTTT
TRBV9	.	TRBJ1-1	TRBD1	CASSAPTGNQDTEAFF	TGTGCCAGCAGCGCCCCGACAGGGAATCAGGACACTGAAGCTTTCTTT
TRBV18	.	TRBJ1-6	.	CASSPPAANSPLHF	TGTGCCAGCTCACCACCGGCGGCCAATTCACCCCTCCACTTT
TRBV9	once	TRBJ2-5	TRBD2	CASSRGGAETQYF	TGTGCCAGCAGTCGCGGGGGGGCCGAGACCCAGTACTTC
TRBV7-3	.	TRBJ2-5	.	CASSLSPAGETQYF	TGTGCCAGCAGCTTAAGTCCCGCGGGGGAGACCCAGTACTTC
TRBV5-4	.	TRBJ2-3	TRBD2	CASSFGGLYTDTQYF	TGTGCCAGCAGCTTCGGGGGACTATACACAGATACGCAGTATTTT
TRBV6-5	once	TRBJ2-3	TRBD2	CASRLAGGPDTQYF	TGTGCCAGCAGGCTGGCGGGGGGGCCAGACACGCAGTATTTT
TRBV7-6	.	TRBJ2-3	.	CASSFGGSSTDTQYF	TGTGCCAGCAGCTTTGGCGGGTCTAGCACAGATACGCAGTATTTT
TRBV27	once	TRBJ1-2	TRBD1	CASSLRPLGQGADYGYTF	TGTGCCAGCAGTTTACGCCCCTTGGGACAGGGGGCCGACTATGGCTACACCTTC
TRBV23-1	.	TRBJ2-7	TRBD2	CASSGTSEYEQYF	TGCGCCAGCAGCGGGACTAGTGAGTACGAGCAGTACTTC
TRBV11-3	once	TRBJ2-1	TRBD2	CASSYLSGGPRNEQFF	TGTGCCAGCAGCTACCTCTCGGGGGGGCCCCGGAATGAGCAGTTCTTC
TRBV19	.	TRBJ2-7	TRBD1	CASSIDLGQGSYEQYF	TGTGCCAGTAGTATAGATCTAGGACAGGGAAGCTACGAGCAGTACTTC
TRBV7-9	.	TRBJ1-4	.	CASDSLGRNEKLFF	TGTGCCAGCGATTCCCTCGGGAGGAATGAAAAACTGTTTTTT
TRBV2	.	TRBJ1-3	TRBD1	CASSETSVGTVIGGNTIYF	TGTGCCAGCAGTGAGACCTCAGTCGGGACAGTCATAGGGGGAAACACCATATATTTT
TRBV6-4	.	TRBJ1-6	.	CASSAGALYNSPLHF	TGTGCCAGCAGTGCTGGGGCACTTTATAATTCACCCCTCCACTTT
TRBV14	.	TRBJ2-7	TRBD1	CASSQVAGTDYEQYF	TGTGCCAGCAGCCAAGTAGCCGGGACAGACTACGAGCAGTACTTC